This TCR beta chain was sequenced for a study of T cells in women clearing cervical HPV infection. As for the study in general: Controls were women whose single incident HPV16 infection cleared within 12 months without precancer or cancer. HLA type could not be excluded as a confounder. Whole-study findings and limits: CIN3+ cases had significantly higher TCR richness than controls; evenness did not differ. Associations may precede or follow infection; HPV-specific or memory T cells were not isolated.

Generated by immunoSEQ multiplex PCR, the TCRdb table keeps only in-frame clones and is missing some. This table lists some 20,000 clones. Comment on this clone: Antigen specificity is unknown. With the read ending 3 residues before the CDR3 end, the germline J gene is used to fill in that end.

J was trimmed by 2 bases and V by 8 bases; bases with no gene match: 19. This CDR3 has 17 residues. Germline V gives CDR1 SQVTM, CDR2 ANQGSEA. The receptor comes from a woman aged 18 to 69 with a cervical HPV16 infection that either progressed to CIN3+ or cleared (not recorded which). Sequenced: blood buffy coat. V is TRBV29-1 and J is TRBJ2-3, with 7 bases identical to TRBD2. The DNA read from the CDR3 is TGCAGCAGCGGGGCGGGAGTGTCCTTAAAGAACACAGATACG. Translating gives CSSGAGVSLKNTDT. The entire CDR3 is CSSGAGVSLKNTDTQYF.